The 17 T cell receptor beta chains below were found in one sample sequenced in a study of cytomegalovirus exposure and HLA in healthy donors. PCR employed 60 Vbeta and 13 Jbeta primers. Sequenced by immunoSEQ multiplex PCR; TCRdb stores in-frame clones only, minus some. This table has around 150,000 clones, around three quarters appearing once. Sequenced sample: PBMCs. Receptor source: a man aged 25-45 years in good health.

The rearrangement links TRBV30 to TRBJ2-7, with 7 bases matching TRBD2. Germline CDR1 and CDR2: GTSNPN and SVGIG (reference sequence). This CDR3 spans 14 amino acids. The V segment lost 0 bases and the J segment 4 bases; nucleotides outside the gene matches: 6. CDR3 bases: TGTGCCTGGAGTGTAGCTAGCGGAGTTTACGAGCAGTACTTC. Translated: CAWSVASGVYEQYF.

The CDR3 is CASSFQGAGFDTIYF. The DNA of the CDR3 is TGTGCCAGCAGCTTTCAGGGCGCCGGGTTCGACACCATATATTTT. The rearrangement uses TRBV5-4 and TRBJ1-3, with D possibly TRBD1 on 5 matching bases. This CDR3 is 15 amino acids long. Per germline, CDR1 SGHNT and CDR2 YYREEE (reference sequence). Trimming took off 2 bases at V and 8 bases at J, with 17 bases between the two ends.

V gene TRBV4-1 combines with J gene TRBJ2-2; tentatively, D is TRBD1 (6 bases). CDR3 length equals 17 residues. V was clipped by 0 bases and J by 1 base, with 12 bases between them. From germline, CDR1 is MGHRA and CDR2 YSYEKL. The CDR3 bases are TGCGCCAGCAGCCAAGATCTAGTCAGGGGGAACACCGGGGAGCTGTTTTTT. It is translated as CASSQDLVRGNTGELFF.

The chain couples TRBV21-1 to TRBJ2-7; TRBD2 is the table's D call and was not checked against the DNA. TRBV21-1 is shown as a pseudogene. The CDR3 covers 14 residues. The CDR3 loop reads CASSLAGQPYEQYF. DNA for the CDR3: TGTGCCAGCAGCCTAGCGGGACAGCCCTACGAGCAGTACTTC.

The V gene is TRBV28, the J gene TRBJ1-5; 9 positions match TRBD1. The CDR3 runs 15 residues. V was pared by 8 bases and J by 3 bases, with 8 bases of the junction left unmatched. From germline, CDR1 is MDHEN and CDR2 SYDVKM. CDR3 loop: CASGRTGALNQPQHF. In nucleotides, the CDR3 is TGTGCCAGCGGAAGGACAGGGGCCCTCAATCAGCCCCAGCATTTT.

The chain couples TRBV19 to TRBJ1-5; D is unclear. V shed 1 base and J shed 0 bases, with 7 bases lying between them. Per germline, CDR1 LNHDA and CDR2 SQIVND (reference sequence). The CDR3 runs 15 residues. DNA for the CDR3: TGTGCCAGTAGTATAGTGGCTGATAGCAATCAGCCCCAGCATTTT. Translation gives CASSIVADSNQPQHF.

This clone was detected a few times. The CDR3 DNA sequence: TGTGCCAGCAGTGAGAGGGCGGGGAGCTCCTATAATTCACCCCTCCACTTT. It translates to CASSERAGSSYNSPLHF. This chain uses TRBV28 with TRBJ1-6, with no clear D. Looked up from germline, CDR1 is MDHEN and CDR2 is SYDVKM. The V end lost 5 bases, the J end lost 0 bases, and 14 bases lay between the germline ends. The CDR3 runs 17 residues. Filled out from reference TRBV28 and TRBJ1-6, the complete variable domain reads DVKVTQSSRYLVKRTGEKVFLECVQDMDHENMFWYRQDPGLGLRLIYFSYDVKMKEKGDIPEGYSVSREKKERFSLILESASTNQTSMYLCASSERAGSSYNSPLHFGNGTRLTVT.

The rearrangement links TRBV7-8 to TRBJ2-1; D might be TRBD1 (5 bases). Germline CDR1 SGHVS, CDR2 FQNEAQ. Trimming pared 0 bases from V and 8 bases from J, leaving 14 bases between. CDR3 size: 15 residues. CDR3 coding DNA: TGTGCCAGCAGCTTAGCGGCCCAGGGTTGGCATGAGCAGTTCTTC. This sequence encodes CASSLAAQGWHEQFF.

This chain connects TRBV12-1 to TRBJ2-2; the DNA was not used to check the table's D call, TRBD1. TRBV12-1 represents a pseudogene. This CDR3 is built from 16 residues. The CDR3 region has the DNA TGTGCCAGCAGCCTCGGGACAGCGGTTGGCACCGGGGAGCTGTTTTTT. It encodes CASSLGTAVGTGELFF.

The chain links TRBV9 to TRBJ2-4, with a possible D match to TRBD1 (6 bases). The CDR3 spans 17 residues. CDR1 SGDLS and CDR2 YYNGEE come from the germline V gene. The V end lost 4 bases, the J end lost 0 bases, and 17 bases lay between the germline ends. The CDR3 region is CASSPTPGTLAKNIQYF. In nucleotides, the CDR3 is TGTGCCAGCAGCCCCACTCCCGGGACATTAGCCAAAAACATTCAGTACTTC.

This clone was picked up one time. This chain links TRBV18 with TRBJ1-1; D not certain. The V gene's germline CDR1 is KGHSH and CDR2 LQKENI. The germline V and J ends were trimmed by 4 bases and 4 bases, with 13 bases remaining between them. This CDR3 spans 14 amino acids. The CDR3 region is CASSQSQPTTEAFF. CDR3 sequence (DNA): TGTGCCAGCTCACAAAGCCAACCTACCACTGAAGCTTTCTTT.

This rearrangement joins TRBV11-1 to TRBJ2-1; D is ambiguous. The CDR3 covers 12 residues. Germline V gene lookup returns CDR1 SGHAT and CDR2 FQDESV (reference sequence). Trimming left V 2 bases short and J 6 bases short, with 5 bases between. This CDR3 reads CASSLYSNEQFF. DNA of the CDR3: TGTGCCAGCAGCTTATATAGCAATGAGCAGTTCTTC.

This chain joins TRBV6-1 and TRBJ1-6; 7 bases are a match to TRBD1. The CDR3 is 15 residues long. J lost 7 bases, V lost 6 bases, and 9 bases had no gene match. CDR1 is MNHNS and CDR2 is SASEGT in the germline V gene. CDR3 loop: CASRSRQGDNSPLHF. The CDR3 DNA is TGTGCCAGCAGGAGCCGACAGGGAGACAATTCACCCCTCCACTTT.

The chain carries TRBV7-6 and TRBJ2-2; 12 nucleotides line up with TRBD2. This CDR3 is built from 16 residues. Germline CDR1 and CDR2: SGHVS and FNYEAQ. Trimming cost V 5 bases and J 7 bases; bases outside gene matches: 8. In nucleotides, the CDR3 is TGTGCCAGCAGCGATCGACTAGCGGGAGTGGGCGGGGAGCTGTTTTTT. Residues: CASSDRLAGVGGELFF. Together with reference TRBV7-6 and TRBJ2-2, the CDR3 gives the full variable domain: GAGVSQSPRYKVTKRGQDVALRCDPISGHVSLYWYRQALGQGPEFLTYFNYEAQQDKSGLPNDRFSAERPEGSISTLTIQRTEQRDSAMYRCASSDRLAGVGGELFFGEGSRLTVL.

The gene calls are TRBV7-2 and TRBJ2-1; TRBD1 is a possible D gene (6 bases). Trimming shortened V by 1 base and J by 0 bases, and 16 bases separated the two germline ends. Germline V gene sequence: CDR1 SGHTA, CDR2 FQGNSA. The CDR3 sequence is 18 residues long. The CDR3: CASSLGPPGQRSYNEQFF. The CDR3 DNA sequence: TGTGCCAGCAGCTTAGGACCGCCCGGACAGCGCTCCTACAATGAGCAGTTCTTC.

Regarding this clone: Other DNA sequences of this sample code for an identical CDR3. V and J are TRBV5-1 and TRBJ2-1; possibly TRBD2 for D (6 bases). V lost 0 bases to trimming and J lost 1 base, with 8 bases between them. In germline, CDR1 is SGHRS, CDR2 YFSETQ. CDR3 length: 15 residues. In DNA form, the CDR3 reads TGCGCCAGCAGCTTGGGGGGGGATTCCTACAATGAGCAGTTCTTC. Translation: CASSLGGDSYNEQFF. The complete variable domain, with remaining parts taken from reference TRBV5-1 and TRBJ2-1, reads KAGVTQTPRYLIKTRGQQVTLSCSPISGHRSVSWYQQTPGQGLQFLFEYFSETQRNKGNFPGRFSGRQFSNSRSEMNVSTLELGDSALYLCASSLGGDSYNEQFFGPGTRLTVL.

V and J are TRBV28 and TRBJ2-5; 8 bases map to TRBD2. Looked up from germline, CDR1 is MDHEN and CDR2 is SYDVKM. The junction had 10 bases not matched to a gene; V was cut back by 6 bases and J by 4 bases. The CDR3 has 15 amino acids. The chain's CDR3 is CASRPRGGPPETQYF. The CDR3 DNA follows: TGTGCCAGCAGGCCCCGGGGGGGTCCCCCAGAGACCCAGTACTTC.